These 29 T cell receptor beta chains were sequenced from one sample in a study of blood T cell repertoires in COVID-19. Sequencing was performed with immunoSEQ multiplex PCR; in TCRdb, only in-frame clones are kept and a portion is missing. The sample holds 150,000 to 200,000 clones; 85% to 90% are singletons and the top ten take 0.99%. Sequencing used peripheral blood. The source of these receptors is a man aged 18 to 29 with acute or convalescent COVID-19.

V and J are TRBV29-1 and TRBJ1-4; D call uncertain. V shed 6 bases and J shed 0 bases, with 17 bases lying between them. The germline V gene encodes CDR1 SQVTM and CDR2 ANQGSEA. This CDR3 spans 16 amino acids. The CDR3 spells CSVFLRDEATNEKLFF. The CDR3 region has the DNA TGCAGCGTATTTTTGAGGGATGAAGCAACTAATGAAAAACTGTTTTTT.

The chain recombines TRBV10-3 with TRBJ2-3, with 10 nucleotides matching TRBD2. CDR1 is ENHRY and CDR2 is SYGVKD in the germline V gene. Trimming removed 8 bases from V and 5 bases from J; junction bases left unmatched: 16. CDR3 length equals 17 residues. DNA for the CDR3: TGTGCCATCTCAGAGCGGGGGGGCCGGGGTGAGGTAGATACGCAGTATTTT. Its protein product is CAISERGGRGEVDTQYF.

This clone was observed once. The rearrangement uses TRBV30 and TRBJ1-3, with D hard to call. V shed 1 base and J shed 4 bases, with 11 bases lying between them. The CDR3 extends over 14 amino acids. The germline V gene encodes CDR1 GTSNPN and CDR2 SVGIG (reference sequence). The CDR3 protein is CAWSEDYSGNTIYF. In nucleotides, the CDR3 is TGTGCCTGGAGTGAGGACTATTCGGGAAACACCATATATTTT.

The rearrangement joins TRBV7-9 to TRBJ2-1; unclear D gene. The V end lost 1 base, the J end lost 0 bases, and 10 bases lay between the germline ends. The CDR3 totals 16 residues. Germline values: CDR1 SEHNR, CDR2 FQNEAQ (reference sequence). The CDR3 sequence: CASSLGSSPSYNEQFF. The CDR3 DNA reads TGTGCCAGCAGCTTAGGTTCTTCTCCCTCCTACAATGAGCAGTTCTTC.

The chain links TRBV12-5 to TRBJ1-1, with TRBD1 as a possible D gene (5 bases). Germline CDR1 and CDR2: LGHNT and FRNRAP. The CDR3 sequence is 12 residues long. V was shortened by 9 bases and J by 8 bases, with 16 bases between the two germline ends. CDR3 in amino acids: CASRFQGREAFF. The CDR3 coding sequence is TGTGCTAGCAGGTTCCAGGGTAGAGAAGCTTTCTTT.

V usage is TRBV6-4 and J usage is TRBJ2-7, with a weak D call TRBD2 (5 bases). From germline, CDR1 is MRHNA and CDR2 SNTAGT. The CDR3 is 15 residues long. Trimming removed 10 bases from V and 6 bases from J, with 25 bases in between. The CDR3 protein is CATRLTGVTLCEQYV. The CDR3 nucleotides are TGTGCCACCCGTCTGACCGGGGTGACCCTTTGCGAGCAGTACGTC.

The chain joins TRBV7-9 to TRBJ1-6; D is possibly TRBD1 (6 bases). V lost 5 bases and J lost 0, with 11 bases in between. CDR1 is SEHNR, CDR2 FQNEAQ, per germline (reference sequence). The CDR3 covers 16 residues. CDR3 sequence reads: CASSPTGSSYNSPLHF. CDR3 bases: TGTGCCAGCAGCCCTACAGGGAGCTCCTATAATTCACCCCTCCACTTT.

The J gene is TRBJ1-1, the V gene TRBV2, with TRBD1 as a possible D gene (6 bases). Germline V lookup: CDR1 SNHLY, CDR2 FYNNEI. V lost 5 bases to trimming and J lost 3 bases, with 13 bases between them. The CDR3 length is 14 residues. The CDR3 sequence is CASSRQAGDTEAFF. The CDR3 nucleotides are TGTGCCAGCAGTCGACAGGCGGGAGACACTGAAGCTTTCTTT.

The chain uses TRBV6-1 and TRBJ2-7, with 10 bases identical to TRBD1. Germline V CDR1 and CDR2: MNHNS, SASEGT. CDR3 length: 16 amino acids. J was trimmed by 3 bases and V by 0 bases; bases with no gene match: 5. The CDR3 spells CASSEARWDRGYEQYF. The CDR3 bases are TGTGCCAGCAGTGAAGCGAGGTGGGACAGGGGCTACGAGCAGTACTTC.

This rearrangement joins TRBV28 to TRBJ2-1, with 8 bases fitting TRBD1. This CDR3 contains 15 residues. Looked up from germline, CDR1 is MDHEN and CDR2 is SYDVKM. The V segment lost 8 bases and the J segment 3 bases; nucleotides outside the gene matches: 9. The CDR3 sequence: CASEVLGQDYNEQFF. The CDR3 DNA reads as TGTGCCAGCGAAGTACTGGGACAGGACTACAATGAGCAGTTCTTC.

The chain uses TRBV7-9 and TRBJ1-4; 11 nucleotides match TRBD1. This CDR3 comprises 16 residues. CDR1 is SEHNR, CDR2 FQNEAQ, per germline (reference sequence). The ends lost 2 bases at V and 6 bases at J; junction bases unmatched: 5. CDR3 region: CASSLFGTGGDEKLFF. CDR3 nucleotide sequence: TGTGCCAGCAGCTTATTTGGGACAGGGGGAGATGAAAAACTGTTTTTT. The full variable domain, rest sourced from reference TRBV7-9 and TRBJ1-4, is DTGVSQNPRHKITKRGQNVTFRCDPISEHNRLYWYRQTLGQGPEFLTYFQNEAQLEKSRLLSDRFSAERPKGSFSTLEIQRTEQGDSAMYLCASSLFGTGGDEKLFFGSGTQLSVL.

This chain links TRBV4-2 with TRBJ2-2; 11 bases are shared with TRBD2. The J segment lost 2 bases and the V segment lost 1 base, leaving 6 bases of the junction unmatched. Germline CDR1 and CDR2: LGHNA and YNFKEQ. This CDR3 is 18 amino acids long. CDR3 protein: CASSQAASGGHNTGELFF. As DNA, the CDR3 is TGTGCCAGCAGCCAAGCCGCTAGCGGGGGGCATAACACCGGGGAGCTGTTTTTT.

The chain combines TRBV19 with TRBJ1-1; 8 nucleotides match TRBD1. The germline gives CDR1 LNHDA, CDR2 SQIVND (reference sequence). With 6 bases clipped from V and 4 bases from J, the junction kept 7 bases outside the gene matches. The CDR3 covers 14 residues. CDR3 DNA: TGTGCCAGTAGGGAGACAGGGGTTGGCACTGAAGCTTTCTTT. It codes for CASRETGVGTEAFF.

The chain combines TRBV6-1 with TRBJ2-7, with D possibly matching TRBD1 (5 bases). The CDR3 spans 16 residues. Germline V gene lookup returns CDR1 MNHNS and CDR2 SASEGT. Deletions cut 0 bases from V and 7 bases from J, with 19 bases between. This CDR3 reads CASSEAITGHYQEQYF. For the CDR3, the DNA is TGTGCCAGCAGTGAAGCTATCACAGGCCATTATCAGGAGCAGTACTTC.

This clone was seen only once. The chain uses TRBV5-5 and TRBJ1-1; D is uncertain. V shed 3 bases and J shed 1 base, with 4 bases lying between them. The CDR3 extends over 12 amino acids. Germline CDR1 is SGHKS and CDR2 is YYEKEE (reference sequence). CDR3 loop: CASSSWNTEAFF. In DNA, the CDR3 is TGTGCCAGCAGCTCCTGGAACACTGAAGCTTTCTTT. Full variable domain (rest looked up from reference TRBV5-5 and TRBJ1-1): DAGVTQSPTHLIKTRGQQVTLRCSPISGHKSVSWYQQVLGQGPQFIFQYYEKEERGRGNFPDRFSARQFPNYSSELNVNALLLGDSALYLCASSSWNTEAFFGQGTRLTVV.

This chain joins TRBV9 and TRBJ1-6, with D possibly TRBD1 on 5 matching bases. This CDR3 spans 15 amino acids. The V end was cut by 3 bases, the J end by 0 bases, with 7 bases between. Germline-derived CDR1 and CDR2 are SGDLS and YYNGEE. CDR3 nucleotides: TGTGCCAGCAGCGGGACACACTCCTATAATTCACCCCTCCACTTT. Residues: CASSGTHSYNSPLHF. Using reference TRBV9 and TRBJ1-6 for the parts outside the CDR3, the full variable domain is DSGVTQTPKHLITATGQRVTLRCSPRSGDLSVYWYQQSLDQGLQFLIQYYNGEERAKGNILERFSAQQFPDLHSELNLSSLELGDSALYFCASSGTHSYNSPLHFGNGTRLTVT.

This chain links TRBV2 with TRBJ1-2, with 10 positions matching TRBD1. In germline, CDR1 is SNHLY, CDR2 FYNNEI. Trimming at V came to 3 bases and at J to 6 bases, leaving 4 bases not matched to a gene. This CDR3 is built from 14 residues. The CDR3 coding sequence is TGTGCCAGCAGTGAGGGACAGGGGCTCCATGGCTACACCTTC. Translating it yields CASSEGQGLHGYTF.

The chain joins TRBV2 to TRBJ1-5, with D hard to call. Trimming pared 2 bases from V and 4 bases from J, leaving 6 bases between. Germline V gene sequence: CDR1 SNHLY, CDR2 FYNNEI. This CDR3 has 13 residues. CDR3: CASSETRNQPQHF. In DNA, the CDR3 is TGTGCCAGCAGTGAAACTCGAAATCAGCCCCAGCATTTT.

The rearrangement joins TRBV6-5 to TRBJ1-4, with 8 bases fitting TRBD1. This CDR3 is 16 amino acids long. V was pared by 2 bases and J by 3 bases, with 5 bases of the junction left unmatched. CDR1 is MNHEY and CDR2 is SVGAGI in the germline V gene. The CDR3 DNA sequence: TGTGCCAGCAGTTACGGGGGCAGGGGGCCTAATGAAAAACTGTTTTTT. This codes for CASSYGGRGPNEKLFF.

J is TRBJ1-5 and V is TRBV7-2; possible D gene TRBD1, 6 bases. Trimming took 8 bases from V and 6 from J, leaving 26 bases between them. The CDR3 consists of 17 residues. CDR1 and CDR2 from the germline V gene are SGHTA and FQGNSA. The DNA of the CDR3 is TGTGCCAGCCGCACCCGGGAGGGGGATTTGGCAAGTCAGCCCCAGCATTTT. Its protein is CASRTREGDLASQPQHF. The entire variable domain, with the rest obtained from reference TRBV7-2 and TRBJ1-5, is as follows: GAGVSQSPSNKVTEKGKDVELRCDPISGHTALYWYRQSLGQGLEFLIYFQGNSAPDKSGLPSDRFSAERTGGSVSTLTIQRTQQEDSAVYLCASRTREGDLASQPQHFGDGTRLSIL.

CDR3 in DNA: TGTGCCAGCAGTTCCGAGGGGGCGGACTCCGGAAACACCATATATTTT. It translates to CASSSEGADSGNTIYF. V usage is TRBV28 and J usage is TRBJ1-3, with 7 bases lining up with TRBD1. CDR3 length equals 16 residues. Germline assignment: CDR1 MDHEN and CDR2 SYDVKM. V was clipped by 4 bases and J by 4 bases; unmatched bases: 10.

This clone was observed once. The chain employs TRBV7-9 and TRBJ1-3; 7 positions agree with TRBD1. The CDR3 runs 15 residues. CDR1 and CDR2 from the germline V gene are SEHNR and FQNEAQ (reference sequence). Losses at the gene ends were 5 bases for V and 7 bases for J; bases not matched to a gene: 11. CDR3 in amino acids: CASSPTGIPGNTIYF. CDR3 coding DNA: TGTGCCAGCAGCCCGACAGGGATCCCCGGGAACACCATATATTTT.

The V gene is TRBV7-9, the J gene TRBJ2-1, with D tentatively TRBD1 (6 bases). V lost 7 bases and J lost 6, with 16 bases in between. The CDR3 spans 14 residues. The germline CDR1 and CDR2 sequences are SEHNR and FQNEAQ (reference sequence). CDR3 DNA: TGTGCCAGCAAAAAGGACGTAGGGGGCAATGAGCAGTTCTTC. Its protein product is CASKKDVGGNEQFF.

The V call is TRBV7-6, the J call TRBJ1-3; D uncertain. V was cut by 4 bases and J by 4 bases, with 23 bases left in between. The V gene's germline CDR1 is SGHVS and CDR2 FNYEAQ. The CDR3 loop spans 18 amino acids. The CDR3 sequence is CASSSSLRLGQKGNTIYF. The CDR3 DNA reads TGTGCCAGCAGCTCGTCCCTTCGGTTGGGCCAGAAGGGAAACACCATATATTTT.

V gene TRBV19 combines with J gene TRBJ1-1; D not certain. The CDR3 sequence is 13 residues long. Between the trimmed V and J ends, which lost 1 base and 0 bases, there was a span of 3 bases. CDR1 is LNHDA and CDR2 is SQIVND in the germline V gene (reference sequence). CDR3 bases: TGTGCCAGTAGTATAGGAGTGAACACTGAAGCTTTCTTT. This codes for CASSIGVNTEAFF. The full variable domain, its missing parts supplied by reference TRBV19 and TRBJ1-1, is DGGITQSPKYLFRKEGQNVTLSCEQNLNHDAMYWYRQDPGQGLRLIYYSQIVNDFQKGDIAEGYSVSREKKESFPLTVTSAQKNPTAFYLCASSIGVNTEAFFGQGTRLTVV.

The chain has TRBV5-8 and TRBJ2-1; 10 positions agree with TRBD1. There are 15 residues in the CDR3. The V gene's germline CDR1 is SGHTS and CDR2 YDEGEE. J gave up 9 bases and V 8 bases, and 14 bases lay outside the gene matches. The DNA for the CDR3 is TGTGCCAGTATCTATGGGACAGGGGTGTCGGTTGAGCAGTTCTTC. It codes for CASIYGTGVSVEQFF.

The J gene is TRBJ2-6, the V gene TRBV11-2; TRBD1 aligns across 7 bases. The CDR3 covers 17 residues. With V trimmed by 2 bases and J by 0 bases, 4 bases remained unmatched. Germline CDR1 reads SGHAT; CDR2 reads FQNNGV. The CDR3 sequence: CASSLFGQVSGANVLTF. CDR3 coding DNA: TGTGCCAGCAGCTTATTCGGACAGGTCTCTGGGGCCAACGTCCTGACTTTC.

This chain joins TRBV6-5 and TRBJ1-2; TRBD1 might be the D (5 bases). Trimming stripped 5 bases from V and 5 bases from J, with 15 bases between. Germline CDR1 and CDR2: MNHEY and SVGAGI. The CDR3 is made up of 14 amino acids. CDR3 in amino acids: CASSHQLGGYGYTF. CDR3 DNA sequence: TGTGCCAGCAGTCATCAGCTGGGGGGATATGGCTACACCTTC.

This clone showed up just a few times. The chain carries TRBV19 and TRBJ2-7; the match to TRBD2 covers 7 bases. Germline-derived CDR1 and CDR2 are LNHDA and SQIVND (reference sequence). There are 14 residues in the CDR3. V shed 5 bases, J shed 3 bases, and the junction held 7 bases outside the gene matches. The CDR3, as DNA: TGTGCCAGTAGTCTCGCCCGGGGGGACTACGAGCAGTACTTC. Its protein is CASSLARGDYEQYF.